Sequencing of this T cell receptor beta chain was carried out in a study of beta chain features in type 1 diabetes. Study-level information: Sorted cells examined across all samples numbered around 110,000,000.

Expressed TCRB transcripts were sequenced because the entire RNA isolate underwent reverse transcription. Read counts averaged around 3.6 million for samples of naive, central memory and regulatory T cells. Here immunoSEQ multiplex PCR was the method, and the copy in TCRdb shows in-frame clones only, minus some. This sample yields hundreds of thousands of clones, of which 15% to 17% are seen a single time; about 0.086% belongs to the top ten. The sequenced sample was naive CD4+ T cells from blood. This sequence was found in a man between 18 and 35 years old in good health.

In nucleotides, the CDR3 is TGTGCCAGCTCACCCAAACGGGAACCTTATGGCTACACCTTC. Encoded protein: CASSPKREPYGYTF. The rearrangement links TRBV18 to TRBJ1-2; D unclear. The V and J ends lost 3 bases and 5 bases respectively, with 13 bases between them. The CDR3 extends over 14 amino acids. In germline, CDR1 is KGHSH, CDR2 LQKENI.